Following are 31 T cell receptor beta chains from one sample sequenced in a study of blood T cell repertoires in COVID-19. Measured with immunoSEQ multiplex PCR; TCRdb has only the in-frame clones, and not every one. This sample yields roughly 87,000 clones, of which about 82% are seen a single time; 20% to 30% belongs to the top ten. The sequenced sample consisted of peripheral blood. The receptors here all came from a human donor in a cohort sampled during active COVID-19.

V and J are TRBV7-2 and TRBJ1-2; D might be TRBD1 (6 bases). Trimming stripped 1 base from V and 1 base from J, with 10 bases between. Germline V CDR1 and CDR2: SGHTA, FQGNSA. CDR3 length: 15 amino acids. The DNA for the CDR3 is TGTGCCAGCAGCTTAGAACCCAGGGGTAACTATGGCTACACCTTC. As protein: CASSLEPRGNYGYTF. Together with reference TRBV7-2 and TRBJ1-2, the CDR3 gives the full variable domain: GAGVSQSPSNKVTEKGKDVELRCDPISGHTALYWYRQSLGQGLEFLIYFQGNSAPDKSGLPSDRFSAERTGGSVSTLTIQRTQQEDSAVYLCASSLEPRGNYGYTFGSGTRLTVV.

The chain is built from TRBV5-1 and TRBJ1-2; TRBD1 agrees at 7 bases. The germline CDR1 and CDR2 sequences are SGHRS and YFSETQ. This CDR3 spans 15 amino acids. The trim removed 4 bases at V and 0 bases at J, leaving 6 bases unmatched. The CDR3 DNA follows: TGCGCCAGCAGCAATCGACAGGGAGCTAACTATGGCTACACCTTC. This translates into CASSNRQGANYGYTF.

The J gene is TRBJ1-5, the V gene TRBV19; D possibly corresponds to TRBD1 (5 bases). Germline assignment: CDR1 LNHDA and CDR2 SQIVND (reference sequence). The CDR3 has 15 amino acids. The ends were cut back, 5 bases at V and 2 bases at J, with 13 bases in the middle. CDR3 DNA sequence: TGTGCCAGTAGTTTCGGTGGAGGGGGCAATCAGCCCCAGCATTTT. This sequence encodes CASSFGGGGNQPQHF.

The chain uses TRBV5-6 and TRBJ2-2; a weak D match, TRBD2 (5 bases). V was pared by 2 bases and J by 1 base, with 9 bases between. The CDR3 consists of 15 residues. Germline values: CDR1 SGHDT, CDR2 YYEEEE. The CDR3 loop reads CASSFEGRNTGELFF. In DNA, the CDR3 is TGTGCCAGCAGCTTTGAGGGAAGGAACACCGGGGAGCTGTTTTTT.

The rearrangement uses TRBV19 and TRBJ1-5, with 7 bases lining up with TRBD1. The V gene's germline CDR1 is LNHDA and CDR2 SQIVND (reference sequence). After removal of 5 bases from V and 1 base from J, the junction contained 11 bases not matched to a gene. This CDR3 is built from 17 residues. CDR3 in amino acids: CASSVSSGQSSNQPQHF. CDR3 DNA sequence: TGTGCCAGTAGTGTCTCCTCGGGACAGTCGAGCAATCAGCCCCAGCATTTT.

As regards this clone: Germline is not matched at one junction end, which may reflect a read error. The same CDR3 also results from other DNA sequences found in this sample. This sequence joins TRBV6-6 and TRBJ2-5; 12 bases match TRBD1. The CDR3 is 18 amino acids. Per germline, CDR1 MNHNY and CDR2 SVGAGI (reference sequence). The CDR3, as DNA: TGCGCCAGCAGTCAGAGACCGGGACAGGGGGCGCGTTTGGAGACCCAGTACTTC. Translation: CASSQRPGQGARLETQYF.

In DNA, the CDR3 is TGCGCCAGCAGCCCAATCGGGGCGGGGGGTAATGAGCAGTTCTTC. It codes for CASSPIGAGGNEQFF. The gene calls are TRBV5-1 and TRBJ2-1; TRBD2 matches at 8 bases. The CDR3 spans 15 residues. Germline CDR1 and CDR2: SGHRS and YFSETQ. Germline trimming cut 4 bases from V and 7 bases from J; bases unmatched to any gene: 10. Filled out from reference TRBV5-1 and TRBJ2-1, the complete variable domain reads KAGVTQTPRYLIKTRGQQVTLSCSPISGHRSVSWYQQTPGQGLQFLFEYFSETQRNKGNFPGRFSGRQFSNSRSEMNVSTLELGDSALYLCASSPIGAGGNEQFFGPGTRLTVL.

The chain links TRBV7-6 to TRBJ2-2; unclear D gene. Looked up from germline, CDR1 is SGHVS and CDR2 is FNYEAQ. This CDR3 has 17 amino acids. Trimming removed 2 bases from V and 1 base from J, with 14 bases in between. The CDR3 sequence is CASSLSPSLMNTGELFF. The DNA of the CDR3 is TGTGCCAGCAGCTTATCCCCCTCCCTAATGAACACCGGGGAGCTGTTTTTT.

V is TRBV4-3 and J is TRBJ2-3, with a weak D call TRBD1 (5 bases). Trimming cost V 0 bases and J 4 bases, with 8 bases left between them. The CDR3 is 14 amino acids. CDR1 is LGHNA and CDR2 is YSLEER in the germline V gene. The CDR3 is CASSQDRAADTQYF. The CDR3 DNA reads as TGCGCCAGCAGCCAAGACAGGGCCGCAGATACGCAGTATTTT.

In this sample, this clone turned up many times. The chain carries TRBV7-3 and TRBJ2-7; the match to TRBD2 covers 12 bases. Trimming at V came to 3 bases and at J to 3 bases, leaving 0 bases not matched to a gene. The CDR3 contains 14 residues. CDR1 is SGHTA and CDR2 is FQGTGA in the germline V gene. For the CDR3, the DNA is TGTGCCAGCAGCTTGACTAGCGGGAGCTACGAGCAGTACTTC. This codes for CASSLTSGSYEQYF.

This chain uses TRBV6-5 with TRBJ2-5; 7 nucleotides align to TRBD2. J lost 2 bases, V lost 6 bases, and 9 bases had no gene match. Germline-derived CDR1 and CDR2 are MNHEY and SVGAGI. This CDR3 is built from 15 residues. The CDR3 coding sequence is TGTGCCAGCAGACAGGCGGGACTAAGGCAAGAGACCCAGTACTTC. This translates into CASRQAGLRQETQYF.

The V and J genes are TRBV7-8 and TRBJ2-1; 10 positions match TRBD2. The V gene's germline CDR1 is SGHVS and CDR2 FQNEAQ. This CDR3 region has 18 residues. The J segment lost 2 bases and the V segment lost 4 bases, leaving 11 bases of the junction unmatched. The CDR3, as DNA: TGTGCCAGCAGCTCCCCCGACAGCGGGGGGGCCGCCTACAATGAGCAGTTCTTC. This encodes CASSSPDSGGAAYNEQFF.

This clone was found once. The chain uses TRBV6-1 and TRBJ2-2; TRBD1 is a possible D gene (5 bases). The germline V gene encodes CDR1 MNHNS and CDR2 SASEGT. The CDR3 totals 14 residues. V was shortened by 7 bases and J by 4 bases, with 13 bases between the two germline ends. In DNA, the CDR3 is TGTGCCAGCACTTTCACCCAGGGCACCGGGGAGCTGTTTTTT. Amino acid sequence: CASTFTQGTGELFF.

The chain combines TRBV7-2 with TRBJ2-3; perhaps TRBD1 as D (6 bases). Germline V gene data show CDR1 as SGHTA and CDR2 as FQGNSA. With 1 base removed from V and 0 bases from J, the gap between germline ends came to 8 bases. The CDR3 contains 15 residues. The CDR3 region is CASSLGDTSTDTQYF. CDR3 nucleotides: TGTGCCAGCAGCTTAGGGGACACTAGCACAGATACGCAGTATTTT.

This clone is a singleton in its sample. The chain has TRBV7-2 and TRBJ1-5; tentative D call: TRBD1 (6 bases). V was pared by 4 bases and J by 4 bases, with 14 bases between. This CDR3 has 15 residues. Germline V CDR1 and CDR2: SGHTA, FQGNSA. The CDR3 DNA follows: TGTGCCAGCAGCTCCGGCGGACAGTCTAATCAGCCCCAGCATTTT. Protein: CASSSGGQSNQPQHF.

This rearrangement joins TRBV7-2 to TRBJ2-7; TRBD2 agrees at 10 bases. The germline V gene encodes CDR1 SGHTA and CDR2 FQGNSA. This CDR3 comprises 17 residues. The V segment lost 0 bases and the J segment 5 bases; nucleotides outside the gene matches: 10. CDR3 nucleotides: TGTGCCAGCAGCTTAGCTCTGGGACTAGCGTATGTCGACGAGCAGTACTTC. It specifies CASSLALGLAYVDEQYF.

The V call is TRBV10-1, the J call TRBJ1-1, with 7 nucleotides matching TRBD1. Germline CDR1 WNHNN, CDR2 SYGVQD (reference sequence). The J segment lost 4 bases and the V segment lost 0 bases, leaving 2 bases of the junction unmatched. The CDR3 is 14 residues long. The CDR3 coding sequence is TGCGCCAGCAGTGAGTCGCAGGGGGGCACTGAAGCTTTCTTT. Its protein is CASSESQGGTEAFF.

The genes are TRBV6-5 and TRBJ2-5; 7 nucleotides match TRBD1. With V trimmed by 6 bases and J by 1 base, 8 bases remained unmatched. The CDR3 covers 15 residues. Looked up from germline, CDR1 is MNHEY and CDR2 is SVGAGI. The CDR3 DNA sequence: TGTGCCAGCAGCTTGATCGACAGGGTCCAAGAGACCCAGTACTTC. Protein product: CASSLIDRVQETQYF.

This sequence joins TRBV5-4 and TRBJ2-5; 9 bases are shared with TRBD2. The CDR3 extends over 15 amino acids. V dropped 3 bases and J dropped 5; count of bases not matched to a gene: 8. Germline CDR1 and CDR2: SGHNT and YYREEE (reference sequence). The CDR3 DNA reads TGTGCCAGCAGCTCTCCTAGCGGGGAGGGCGAGACCCAGTACTTC. Translated: CASSSPSGEGETQYF.

The chain uses TRBV4-1 and TRBJ1-1, with D possibly TRBD1 on 6 matching bases. Per germline, CDR1 MGHRA and CDR2 YSYEKL. CDR3 length: 17 residues. Trimming removed 0 bases at V and 1 base at J, with 15 bases between. In DNA, the CDR3 is TGCGCCAGCAGCCAAGACGGCGGGGGGGCACGGAACACTGAAGCTTTCTTT. Amino acid sequence: CASSQDGGGARNTEAFF.

The chain joins TRBV28 to TRBJ2-4; D gene uncertain. This CDR3 has 12 residues. The germline CDR1 and CDR2 sequences are MDHEN and SYDVKM. V lost 1 base and J 5 bases, leaving 3 bases between the germline ends. This CDR3 reads CASSLSENIQYF. For the CDR3, the DNA is TGTGCCAGCAGTTTATCTGAAAACATTCAGTACTTC. Variable domain in full (rest from reference TRBV28 and TRBJ2-4): DVKVTQSSRYLVKRTGEKVFLECVQDMDHENMFWYRQDPGLGLRLIYFSYDVKMKEKGDIPEGYSVSREKKERFSLILESASTNQTSMYLCASSLSENIQYFGAGTRLSVL.

This clone was observed a single time. The chain couples TRBV7-8 to TRBJ2-1; possible D gene TRBD2, 5 bases. Per the germline V gene, CDR1 is SGHVS and CDR2 is FQNEAQ. V was trimmed by 0 bases and J by 15 bases, leaving 12 bases between them. There are 12 residues in the CDR3. In nucleotides, the CDR3 is TGTGCCAGCAGCTTAGCGCCCGGCCGGGGGTTCTTC. Its translation is CASSLAPGRGFF. Supplemented by reference TRBV7-8 and TRBJ2-1, the full variable domain reads GAGVSQSPRYKVAKRGQDVALRCDPISGHVSLFWYQQALGQGPEFLTYFQNEAQLDKSGLPSDRFFAERPEGSVSTLKIQRTQQEDSAVYLCASSLAPGRGFFGPGTRLTVL.

V gene TRBV18 combines with J gene TRBJ2-1; the D is unclear. The CDR3 runs to 12 residues. Germline V gives CDR1 KGHSH, CDR2 LQKENI. V was clipped by 4 bases and J by 10 bases, with 11 bases between them. The CDR3 protein is CASSLERVEQFF. For the CDR3, the DNA is TGTGCCAGCTCACTCGAACGGGTGGAGCAGTTCTTC.

In its sample, this clone was seen once. The CDR3 nucleotides are TGTGCCAGCAGTGAAGTGGGGGGTGGCTACACCTTC. This gives the protein CASSEVGGGYTF. The chain joins TRBV2 to TRBJ1-2; the D gene is possibly TRBD1 (5 bases). This CDR3 region has 12 residues. Deletions cut 1 base from V and 7 bases from J, with 7 bases between. The germline V gene has CDR1 SNHLY and CDR2 FYNNEI.

The V and J genes are TRBV5-1 and TRBJ1-3, with no clear D. V was trimmed by 1 base and J by 8 bases, leaving 13 bases between them. Germline V CDR1 and CDR2: SGHRS, YFSETQ. CDR3 length: 14 residues. This CDR3 reads CASSLSGREDTIYF. CDR3 DNA: TGCGCCAGCAGCTTGTCGGGTAGGGAGGACACCATATATTTT.

The V and J genes are TRBV19 and TRBJ1-4; 9 bases match TRBD1. The CDR3 is made up of 16 amino acids. Germline V gives CDR1 LNHDA, CDR2 SQIVND (reference sequence). V shed 5 bases, J shed 5 bases, and the junction held 9 bases outside the gene matches. CDR3 in DNA: TGTGCCAGTAGTCCATCCCACGGGACAGGGAATGAAAAACTGTTTTTT. Translation gives CASSPSHGTGNEKLFF.

This clone was recorded a few times. The chain is built from TRBV4-1 and TRBJ1-4, with 7 bases fitting TRBD1. From germline, CDR1 is MGHRA and CDR2 YSYEKL. The CDR3 sequence is 18 residues long. The V segment lost 6 bases and the J segment 1 base; nucleotides outside the gene matches: 14. CDR3 amino acids: CASSSLTDRAKTNEKLFF. CDR3 nucleotide sequence: TGCGCCAGCAGTAGTCTTACTGACAGGGCGAAAACTAATGAAAAACTGTTTTTT.

The chain is built from TRBV5-1 and TRBJ1-1; D possibly corresponds to TRBD1 (6 bases). CDR3 length equals 15 residues. V shed 4 bases and J shed 1 base, with 14 bases lying between them. CDR1 and CDR2 (germline): SGHRS, YFSETQ. CDR3 loop: CASSLFGQSNTEAFF. CDR3 nucleotides: TGCGCCAGCAGCCTCTTTGGACAGTCGAACACTGAAGCTTTCTTT.

The chain combines TRBV15 with TRBJ2-1; TRBD1 matches at 11 bases. The CDR3 is made up of 14 amino acids. V dropped 9 bases and J dropped 8; count of bases not matched to a gene: 9. CDR1 and CDR2 from the germline V gene are LNHNV and YYDKDF (reference sequence). In nucleotides, the CDR3 is TGTGCCACAGAGCCCAGGACAGGGGGCGATGAGCAGTTCTTC. Translated, it gives CATEPRTGGDEQFF.

The rearrangement uses TRBV24-1 and TRBJ2-7; 7 nucleotides align to TRBD1. The CDR3 is 13 residues long. The germline gives CDR1 KGHDR, CDR2 SFDVKD. Losses at the gene ends were 4 bases for V and 4 bases for J; bases not matched to a gene: 3. The DNA of the CDR3 is TGTGCCACCAGTGACCCACAGGGGTACGAGCAGTACTTC. It encodes CATSDPQGYEQYF.

The chain employs TRBV18 and TRBJ2-3; 12 positions match TRBD2. Germline loops: CDR1 KGHSH, CDR2 LQKENI. This CDR3 contains 18 residues. The junction had 9 bases not matched to a gene; V was cut back by 0 bases and J by 5 bases. The CDR3 DNA reads as TGTGCCAGCTCACCACCTCCCTTTCTAGCGGGGGGGCGAGATACGCAGTATTTT. Amino acid sequence: CASSPPPFLAGGRDTQYF.